This entry features one TCR beta chain sequence. No antigen is known for it. Primers: 60 Vbeta forward and 13 Jbeta reverse. Using immunoSEQ multiplex PCR, the repertoire was profiled, and TCRdb retains in-frame clones only, with some absent. The sample includes roughly 200,000 clones, 70% to 85% seen only once; the top ten take roughly 3.5%. The record originates from a study of cytomegalovirus exposure and HLA in healthy donors. Overall study findings and caveats: CMV serostatus was the only recorded immune exposure for donors. For presence/absence analyses, sequencing depth was assumed to be roughly uniform across donors. Excluded: some indistinguishable V segments such as TRBV6-2 and TRBV6-3.

Unmatched junction bases numbered 4, after V lost 4 bases and J lost 4 bases. Germline loops: CDR1 SEHNR, CDR2 FQNEAQ (reference sequence). The CDR3 extends over 14 amino acids. This sequence was found in a woman aged 60-70 years in good health and CMV-seropositive. The rearrangement joins TRBV7-9 to TRBJ2-3, with 8 bases matching TRBD2. The specimen was PBMCs. CDR3 sequence reads: CASSSGLEADTQYF. The CDR3 nucleotides are TGTGCCAGCAGCTCGGGACTAGAAGCAGATACGCAGTATTTT.